Listed below are T cell receptor beta chains from one sample, sequenced in a study of cytomegalovirus exposure and HLA in healthy donors. Some clones are missing from TCRdb's copy, which holds only in-frame ones; the method was immunoSEQ multiplex PCR. The sample yields under 150,000 clones, around 75% seen once. Sequencing was done on a sample of PBMCs. These receptors were taken from a woman aged 50 to 65 in good health and CMV-seropositive. Both conserved end residues are trimmed from each CDR3.

>TRBV7-9|12|TRBJ1-1
ASSKYRINTEAF
>TRBV5-1|14|TRBJ2-3
ASSLLPSNPTDTQY
>TRBV19|14|TRBJ1-3
ASSIWRPFSGNTIY
>TRBV27|10|TRBJ1-2
ASSQTGRAYT
>TRBV9|14|TRBJ2-3
ASSGLAGEFGDTQY
>TRBV9|12|TRBJ2-3
ASNEELATDTQY
>TRBV4-3|13|TRBJ2-7
ASSRGLAGEYEQY
>TRBV7-9|15|TRBJ1-2
ASSPGQGGILDYGYT
>TRBV5-1|12|TRBJ2-5
ASSPDPGPWEQY
>TRBV5-1|14|TRBJ1-3
ASSLWQATSGNTIY
>TRBV9|14|TRBJ2-1
ASSPTRGSSYNEQF
>TRBV5-6|10|TRBJ2-7
ASSADFYEQY
>TRBV7-9|13|TRBJ1-2
ASSLMGAFDYGYT
>TRBV9|13|TRBJ2-3
ASSVDSGGGGTQY
>TRBV6-6|14|TRBJ1-3
ASNQITAFSGNTIY
>TRBV6-4|14|TRBJ1-5
ASYARVEYWDQPQH
>TRBV7-8|13|TRBJ1-6
ASSLGLQSNSPLH
>TRBV5-1|11|TRBJ2-2
ASSMTGDGELF
>TRBV6-5|13|TRBJ1-4
ASSYSSGGYEKLF
>TRBV4-1|13|TRBJ1-4
ASSQDQGQGLQLF
>TRBV13|16|TRBJ2-1
ASSSNLPSLSSYNEQF
>TRBV2|13|TRBJ2-7
ASRLSGGDSYEQY
>TRBV4-1|13|TRBJ1-2
ASSQGIGVAYGYT
>TRBV27|12|TRBJ1-1
ASSLLGTGAEAF
>TRBV4-3|13|TRBJ2-3
ASSQGSHMRNTQY
>TRBV4-1|15|TRBJ2-7
ASSQIGLRDTSYEQY
>TRBV10-3|9|TRBJ2-7
AISVSYEQY
>TRBV7-2|12|TRBJ2-7
ASSLERASYEQY
>TRBV4-2|14|TRBJ2-2
ASSQELAKNTGELF
>TRBV7-2|13|TRBJ2-5
ASNSPLGDGETQY
>TRBV7-2|11|TRBJ1-4
ASSPGINEKLF
>TRBV9|16|TRBJ1-2
ASSVGPSQGQGVGGYT
>TRBV30|12|TRBJ2-5
AWTNGLGEETQY
>TRBV10-3|14|TRBJ2-1
AISEPTSGSYNEQF
>TRBV7-2|12|TRBJ1-2
ASSLARQSGRYT